This TCR beta chain came from a study of T cells in Graves' hyperthyroidism and ophthalmopathy (dated by TCRdb to about 2019). Background on the whole study: To identify distinguishing TCR V-J signatures, a discovery cohort of 90 to 100 patients was used, comprising approximately 40 with Graves' ophthalmopathy and around 60 with stable Graves' hyperthyroidism. Prospective prediction of ophthalmopathy was tested in an independent validation cohort of fewer than 20 hyperthyroidism patients and 15 to 17 patients who later progressed to ophthalmopathy. For training and testing, the 80 to 100 patients in the discovery cohort were randomly divided in a 7:3 ratio. In about 6 Graves' hyperthyroidism patients, the study also compared T-cell repertoires from thyroid tissue with T-cell repertoires from blood. After sampling, hyperthyroidism patients received methimazole starting at 30 mg daily, and ophthalmopathy patients received high-dose intravenous methylprednisolone. According to the paper, TCR Vbeta CDR3 sequencing was carried out on 135 peripheral blood samples, which came from 40 to 45 ophthalmopathy, 75 or so hyperthyroidism and approximately 17 progressor patients.

Amplification of TCR beta CDR3 regions was carried out from RNA transcripts. A first-round RT-PCR of the TCR CDR3 used the HTBI primer set with the Qiagen OneStep RT-PCR kit. Libraries were constructed in a second round of multiplex PCR, after which size selection and purification were carried out. Sequencing of the libraries was done on an Illumina HiSeq2000 using paired-end 100 bp reads. Per the original workflow: SOAPnuke was used to process the raw data, removing reads that contained adapters or uncalled bases, had a mean Phred below 15, or lacked an exact match to the constant primer or identifier. High-quality paired reads were merged with COPE v1.2.5, and unique nucleotide sequences were defined as clonotypes. MiTCR v1.1 was used to align clonotypes to the IMGT TRBV, TRBD and TRBJ reference segments. The analysis was restricted to V-J combinations with a frequency above 0.0001, which together covered 99% to 99.2% of the repertoires. A TCS score was defined as the ratio between F50 (clonal expansion) and ExV (chaos), using BLOSUM62-based TCRdist between CDR3 peptides within each V-J. Welch's t-statistics and random forest reduced fewer than 600 V-J features to roughly 13, which were used in a naive Bayes classifier (R e1071). Thyroid-blood repertoire similarity was quantified with the Morisita-Horn index. The public reads were reanalyzed by TCRdb: fastp trimming at Q25, MiXCR alignment, in-frame beta chains only. Each entry merges the rows of one CDR3 protein and shows their most common DNA and genes. Here the V and J calls rest on TCRdb's processing, not on the authors' analysis. This sample comprises fewer than 750,000 distinct CDR3 sequences, around 42% of them detected only once. Jointly, the top ten make up more than 7% of the sample.

The junction shows trimming of 4 bases on V and 6 bases on J, plus 7 bases between the germline ends. The germline V gene encodes CDR1 SGHDN and CDR2 FVKESK. The CDR3 runs 13 residues from the cysteine to the phenylalanine. Only the CDR3 region is kept as DNA, spanning 39 bases read in frame from base 1. Stable Graves' hyperthyroidism was defined as no progression to ophthalmopathy during 18 months of follow-up. Hyperthyroidism patients were newly diagnosed, with disease duration under 2 months, and aged 18 to 65 years. Patients with uncontrolled infections, other autoimmune diseases, pregnancy or lactation were excluded. Diagnoses relied on clinical symptoms, serum thyroxine and TRAb, thyroid ultrasound and orbital computed tomography. Trizol reagent was used to extract total RNA, and RNA quality was then checked on an Agilent 2100 Bioanalyzer. Points the paper makes about the study in general: Most expanded thyroid clonotypes (frequency above 0.001) were also detected in blood, a finding suggesting that blood repertoires may reflect thyroid immune responses. Sample size was not statistically predetermined, and blinding of investigators to group allocation was not performed. In cross-validation, a model built on a 13 V-J signature told ophthalmopathy apart from stable hyperthyroidism with 87.88% sensitivity and approximately 81% specificity, and in testing the same model reached 80%/75%. In validation, the model predicted progression to ophthalmopathy a median of 6.5 months before onset, with approximately 70% sensitivity and about 72% specificity.

This clonotype was picked up many times. Its antigen is not yet known. The record has no base qualities; no much larger clone is one base away. The sequence came from a woman aged 18 to 35 with Graves' hyperthyroidism. Source material: peripheral blood or thyroid tissue (not recorded which). The chain employs TRBV14 and TRBJ1-6; the D gene cannot be resolved reliably. Here is the DNA: TGTGCCAGCAGCCGGGCCTTTAATTCACCCCTCCACTTT. The translation is CASSRAFNSPLHF.